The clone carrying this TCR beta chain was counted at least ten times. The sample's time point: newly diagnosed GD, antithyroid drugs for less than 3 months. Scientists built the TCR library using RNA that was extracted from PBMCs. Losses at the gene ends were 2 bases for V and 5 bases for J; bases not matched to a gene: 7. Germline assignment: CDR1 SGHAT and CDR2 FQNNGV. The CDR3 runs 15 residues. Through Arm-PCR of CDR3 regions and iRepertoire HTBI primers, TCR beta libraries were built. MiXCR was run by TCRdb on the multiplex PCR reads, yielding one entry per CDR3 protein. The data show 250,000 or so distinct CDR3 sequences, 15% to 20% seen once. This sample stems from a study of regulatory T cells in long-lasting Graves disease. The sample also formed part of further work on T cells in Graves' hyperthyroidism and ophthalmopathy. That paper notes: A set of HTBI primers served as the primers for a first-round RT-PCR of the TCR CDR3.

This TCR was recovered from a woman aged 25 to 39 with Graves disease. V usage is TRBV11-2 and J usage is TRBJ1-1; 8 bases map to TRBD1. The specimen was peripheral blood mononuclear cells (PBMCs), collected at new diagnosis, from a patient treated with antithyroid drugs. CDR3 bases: TGTGCCAGCAGCTTACAGGGGGCGCGCAGGACTGAAGCTTTCTTT. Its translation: CASSLQGARRTEAFF.